The present TCR beta chain was sequenced within a study of T cells in Graves' hyperthyroidism and ophthalmopathy. Germline values: CDR1 SGHDN, CDR2 FVKESK. The V and J ends lost 3 bases and 0 bases respectively, with 9 bases between them. The CDR3 length is 16 residues. Researchers amplified the TCR beta CDR3 regions from RNA transcripts. HTBI primers were used for first-round RT-PCR of the TCR CDR3. One entry per CDR3 protein, called by TCRdb with MiXCR from the multiplex PCR reads. The table lists around 500,000 distinct CDR3 sequences, 13% to 15% of them singletons. Input material: blood. J is TRBJ2-6 and V is TRBV14; a possible D gene is TRBD1 (6 bases). This clonotype was sampled from a woman aged 18-29 years with Graves' hyperthyroidism. CDR3 residues: CASSHDRISGANVLTF. Here the CDR3 DNA reads TGTGCCAGCAGCCATGACAGGATCTCTGGGGCCAACGTCCTGACTTTC. Full variable domain (rest looked up from reference TRBV14 and TRBJ2-6): EAGVTQFPSHSVIEKGQTVTLRCDPISGHDNLYWYRRVMGKEIKFLLHFVKESKQDESGMPNNRFLAERTGGTYSTLKVQPAELEDSGVYFCASSHDRISGANVLTFGAGSRLTVL.